In its sample, the clone carrying this TCR beta chain was seen a few times. TCRdb used MiXCR to reprocess the RT-PCR reads, holding one entry per CDR3 protein. The sample lists about 680,000 distinct CDR3 sequences, 12% to 15% occurring once. The CDR3 consists of 17 residues. V dropped 2 bases and J dropped 1 base, with 17 bases sitting between them. Germline V gene sequence: CDR1 MGHRA, CDR2 YSYEKL. Input material: memory CD4+ T cells from blood. The chain is built from TRBV4-1 and TRBJ2-5, with no clear D. The sequence came from a female donor in good health, serving as a healthy control. Here the CDR3 reads CASSQKSAQNLQETQYF. CDR3 sequence (DNA): TGCGCCAGCAGCCAAAAATCCGCCCAAAACCTCCAAGAGACCCAGTACTTC.